These 8 T cell receptor beta chains were all obtained from the same sample, sequenced in a study of CXCR3-negative and CXCR3-positive naive CD8 T cells. Overall study results and limits: A higher hydrophobicity marked the TRB CDR3s of CXCR3-positive naive cells versus CXCR3-negative naive cells.

Through 5' RACE with UMI labels, the TRB cDNA libraries were prepared. TCRdb re-called the 5' RACE reads; one entry per CDR3 protein, DNA not given. The sample's table shows under 110,000 distinct CDR3 sequences. Their recognized antigens are unknown. The specimen was naive CXCR3+ CD8+ T cells from blood. Subset reported: CD45RO-CCR7+CD27+CD95- naive CD8+ T cells expressing CXCR3 (TNR3+). These receptors all stem from a human donor in good health. Some clones in this sample may be carry-over from other donors' samples.

The chain links TRBV18 to TRBJ2-7. In germline, CDR1 is KGHSH, CDR2 LQKENI. This CDR3 is 14 amino acids long. The CDR3 sequence: CASSPPDSSYEQYF.

CDR3 region: CSVEGLAGGPYNEQFF. The chain recombines TRBV29-1 with TRBJ2-1; the D gene TCRdb calls, TRBD2, cannot be checked with no DNA. Germline loops: CDR1 SQVTM, CDR2 ANQGSEA. The CDR3 extends over 16 amino acids.

This chain connects TRBV3-1 to TRBJ2-5; TCRdb lists TRBD1, though no DNA is available to test this call. Germline V gives CDR1 LGHDT, CDR2 YNNKEL (reference sequence). The length of the CDR3 is 14 residues. This chain's CDR3 is CASSQDPGSETQYF.

The J gene is TRBJ2-3, the V gene TRBV7-9; TCRdb's assignment of TRBD2 cannot be checked, as there is no DNA. Germline CDR1 SEHNR, CDR2 FQNEAQ (reference sequence). The CDR3 is 16 amino acids. The CDR3 here is CASSPRVAASTDTQYF.

The genes are TRBV28 and TRBJ2-7. Germline CDR1 reads MDHEN; CDR2 reads SYDVKM. The CDR3 runs 14 residues. This CDR3 reads CASSLAGVGYEQYF.

The rearrangement uses TRBV7-2 and TRBJ2-7. CDR3 size: 15 residues. CDR1 is SGHTA and CDR2 is FQGNSA in the germline V gene. This chain's CDR3 is CASSLGPGDSYEQYF.

This rearrangement joins TRBV5-1 to TRBJ2-1. The CDR3 runs 15 residues. Looked up from germline, CDR1 is SGHRS and CDR2 is YFSETQ. The CDR3 here is CASSLYLEGYNEQFF.

The rearrangement links TRBV14 to TRBJ2-3; TCRdb lists TRBD1, though no DNA is available to test this call. CDR3 length equals 17 residues. The germline CDR1 and CDR2 sequences are SGHDN and FVKESK. The CDR3 reads CASSQDVPDSYTDTQYF.